This T cell receptor beta chain originates from a study of blood T cells in healthy people across ages. This CDR3 spans 14 amino acids. Through a sample-barcoded 5' primer and a J-beta primer mix, a second PCR was run for roughly 6 to 11 cycles. Unique molecular identifiers of 12 random nucleotides labeled each cDNA. Via MiXCR, TCRdb re-called the 5' RACE reads, giving one row per CDR3 protein. The table records 350,000 to 450,000 distinct CDR3 sequences, roughly half of them present only once. The V call is TRBV12-3 or TRBV12-4, the J call TRBJ2-4; tentative D call: TRBD1 (6 bases). The tail of the sequence fits TRBJ2-7 better, so the J call may be wrong. The sample consisted of blood. The sequence derives from a man between 60 and 75 years old in good health. CDR3 amino acids: CASSADRYTYEQYF. For the CDR3, the DNA is TGTGCCAGCAGTGCCGACAGGTATACCTACGAGCAGTACTTC.